The 19 T cell receptor beta chains below all came from one sample that was sequenced in a study of beta chain features in type 1 diabetes. The study reverse transcribed the entire isolated RNA, so it sequenced expressed TCRB transcripts. This table comes from immunoSEQ multiplex PCR, and its TCRdb copy is limited to in-frame clones, with some not included. The table has around 310,000 clones, approximately 9.9% seen once. Source material: naive CD4+ T cells from blood. The receptor source for this set is a woman between 25 and 40 years old in good health.

The chain couples TRBV5-6 to TRBJ1-3; 8 nucleotides match TRBD1. This CDR3 is built from 15 residues. Germline CDR1 SGHDT, CDR2 YYEEEE. V lost 4 bases, J lost 3 bases, and 6 bases stayed unmatched. Written as DNA, the CDR3 is TGTGCCAGCAGCCCCCGACAGGGGATTGGAAACACCATATATTTT. The encoded protein is CASSPRQGIGNTIYF.

The chain has TRBV7-2 and TRBJ1-3; no firm D call. V was pared by 3 bases and J by 7 bases, with 16 bases between. CDR3 length equals 15 residues. The germline V gene encodes CDR1 SGHTA and CDR2 FQGNSA. The CDR3 nucleotides are TGTGCCAGCAGCTTCGCCCTCTCTAGGCGGAACACCATATATTTT. This encodes CASSFALSRRNTIYF.

The sample holds a few counts of this clone. The rearrangement uses TRBV5-1 and TRBJ2-6; the match to TRBD2 covers 7 bases. The CDR3 runs to 17 residues. CDR1 and CDR2 (germline): SGHRS, YFSETQ. Trimming took 0 bases from V and 0 from J; bases not matched to a gene: 3. CDR3 sequence: CASSLAGGSSGANVLTF. The CDR3 DNA follows: TGCGCCAGCAGCTTGGCTGGCGGGAGCTCTGGGGCCAACGTCCTGACTTTC.

V and J are TRBV9 and TRBJ2-7, with D maybe TRBD1 (5 bases). The CDR3 is 15 amino acids. Germline assignment: CDR1 SGDLS and CDR2 YYNGEE. V was pared by 0 bases and J by 1 base, with 11 bases between. The CDR3 loop is CASSVEGGASYEQYF. As DNA, the CDR3 is TGTGCCAGCAGCGTAGAAGGTGGGGCTTCCTACGAGCAGTACTTC.

There are a few counts of this clone. The rearrangement links TRBV19 to TRBJ2-7; TRBD2 aligns across 12 bases. Losses at the gene ends were 5 bases for V and 6 bases for J; bases not matched to a gene: 8. CDR3 length: 15 residues. Germline V gives CDR1 LNHDA, CDR2 SQIVND (reference sequence). The CDR3 DNA reads as TGTGCCAGTAGTGCAGGACTAGCGGGATCGGCCGAGCAGTACTTC. It translates to CASSAGLAGSAEQYF.

This clone occurred a few times. The rearrangement uses TRBV29-1 and TRBJ1-1; 8 bases agree with TRBD1. V trimming: 4 bases; J trimming: 4 bases; junction bases outside the gene matches: 8. The CDR3 is made up of 14 amino acids. Germline assignment: CDR1 SQVTM and CDR2 ANQGSEA. The CDR3 DNA sequence: TGCAGCGTTGCGGCGGGACAGGCGATCACTGAAGCTTTCTTT. Its protein is CSVAAGQAITEAFF.

This clone has more than one count but fewer than ten. The J gene is TRBJ2-3, the V gene TRBV14, with D possibly being TRBD1 (6 bases). Germline V CDR1 and CDR2: SGHDN, FVKESK. This CDR3 is built from 15 residues. V gave up 1 base and J gave up 1 base, with 9 bases separating them. In DNA, the CDR3 is TGTGCCAGCAGCCAAGCACAGGGACGCACAGATACGCAGTATTTT. Translated, it gives CASSQAQGRTDTQYF.

V and J are TRBV5-4 and TRBJ2-3; TRBD2 might be the D (5 bases). Germline-derived CDR1 and CDR2 are SGHNT and YYREEE (reference sequence). V was trimmed by 0 bases and J by 0 bases, leaving 11 bases between them. The CDR3 consists of 16 residues. Written as DNA, the CDR3 is TGTGCCAGCAGCTTGGGTCCTAGCACCAGCACAGATACGCAGTATTTT. It yields the protein CASSLGPSTSTDTQYF.

This rearrangement joins TRBV25-1 to TRBJ2-3; D unresolved. The CDR3 contains 14 residues. V was trimmed by 6 bases and J by 6 bases, leaving 16 bases between them. Germline values: CDR1 MGHDK, CDR2 SYGVNS. The CDR3 is CASSDTNSRDTQYF. The CDR3 DNA follows: TGTGCCAGCAGCGATACCAACAGCCGGGATACGCAGTATTTT.

The V and J genes are TRBV18 and TRBJ1-5, with D possibly being TRBD1 (6 bases). The CDR3 is made up of 18 amino acids. Germline V CDR1 and CDR2: KGHSH, LQKENI. V lost 1 base and J 5 bases, leaving 21 bases between the germline ends. CDR3 sequence: CASSPLPGGNKGDQPQHF. CDR3 DNA sequence: TGTGCCAGCTCACCACTACCGGGTGGGAACAAGGGGGATCAGCCCCAGCATTTT.

This clone was picked up a small number of times. V is TRBV7-9 and J is TRBJ2-1; 9 nucleotides match TRBD2. The CDR3 is 18 residues long. V trimming: 2 bases; J trimming: 3 bases; junction bases outside the gene matches: 11. Germline lookup yields CDR1 SEHNR and CDR2 FQNEAQ (reference sequence). CDR3 residues: CASSLTGRSGSLYNEQFF. The DNA for the CDR3 is TGTGCCAGCAGCTTAACGGGGCGTAGCGGGAGCCTCTACAATGAGCAGTTCTTC.

This clone has more than one count but fewer than ten. The chain uses TRBV25-1 and TRBJ2-5; D gene unclear. The CDR3 runs to 14 residues. V was cut by 3 bases and J by 0 bases, with 8 bases left in between. Germline CDR1 MGHDK, CDR2 SYGVNS. CDR3 sequence (DNA): TGTGCCAGCAGTGAGTTGGCTGACCAAGAGACCCAGTACTTC. Translating it yields CASSELADQETQYF.

This clone was seen a handful of times. The chain uses TRBV27 and TRBJ1-5; 7 bases line up with TRBD1. The V gene end was trimmed by 9 bases and the J gene end by 4 bases; junction bases not matched to a gene: 3. Germline assignment: CDR1 MNHEY and CDR2 SMNVEV (reference sequence). The CDR3 totals 12 residues. The CDR3 DNA follows: TGTGCCAGTTCGACAGGGAATCAGCCCCAGCATTTT. Residues: CASSTGNQPQHF.

This clone was detected only a few times. The chain is built from TRBV19 and TRBJ2-7, with 7 nucleotides matching TRBD2. The CDR3 has 15 residues. Per the germline V gene, CDR1 is LNHDA and CDR2 is SQIVND (reference sequence). V lost 4 bases and J lost 0; bases outside the gene matches: 6. CDR3 nucleotides: TGTGCCAGTAGTAAAGCGCGGGAGTCCTCCTACGAGCAGTACTTC. It yields the protein CASSKARESSYEQYF.

This clone was observed a handful of times. The V and J genes are TRBV28 and TRBJ2-5, with D perhaps matching TRBD2 (5 bases). This CDR3 contains 14 residues. Trimming left V 4 bases short and J 5 bases short, with 14 bases between. Germline assignment: CDR1 MDHEN and CDR2 SYDVKM. The CDR3 nucleotides are TGTGCCAGCAGTTCCCCTCCGGGAAGGGAGACCCAGTACTTC. This sequence encodes CASSSPPGRETQYF.

This clone appeared a few times. This chain uses TRBV11-2 with TRBJ2-5; maybe TRBD1 (6 bases). From germline, CDR1 is SGHAT and CDR2 FQNNGV. The CDR3 sequence is 14 residues long. The germline V and J ends were trimmed by 5 bases and 1 base, with 11 bases remaining between them. CDR3 sequence reads: CASSKQGPQETQYF. CDR3 in DNA: TGTGCCAGCAGCAAACAGGGTCCCCAAGAGACCCAGTACTTC. Looking up the rest from reference TRBV11-2 and TRBJ2-5 gives the full variable domain: EAGVAQSPRYKIIEKRQSVAFWCNPISGHATLYWYQQILGQGPKLLIQFQNNGVVDDSQLPKDRFSAERLKGVDSTLKIQPAKLEDSAVYLCASSKQGPQETQYFGPGTRLLVL.

The gene calls are TRBV7-2 and TRBJ1-5; 8 positions agree with TRBD1. Unmatched junction bases numbered 8, after V lost 1 base and J lost 6 bases. Looked up from germline, CDR1 is SGHTA and CDR2 is FQGNSA. This CDR3 spans 16 amino acids. The CDR3 loop is CASSLGGQGATQPQHF. CDR3 nucleotides: TGTGCCAGCAGCTTAGGGGGGCAGGGGGCGACTCAGCCCCAGCATTTT.

The table lists this clone with a few counts. The chain couples TRBV4-3 to TRBJ2-3; D not certain. CDR3 length: 15 residues. CDR1 is LGHNA and CDR2 is YSLEER in the germline V gene. The V and J ends lost 4 bases and 6 bases respectively, with 17 bases between them. CDR3 in amino acids: CASSPTAAFSDTQYF. In nucleotides, the CDR3 is TGCGCCAGCAGCCCCACCGCGGCGTTCTCGGATACGCAGTATTTT.

The rearrangement joins TRBV28 to TRBJ2-7; weak D call: TRBD1 (6 bases). In germline, CDR1 is MDHEN, CDR2 SYDVKM. The CDR3 sequence is 13 residues long. V lost 5 bases and J lost 3, with 11 bases in between. The CDR3 sequence is CASSPTGIYEQYF. The DNA for the CDR3 is TGTGCCAGCAGTCCCACAGGGATCTACGAGCAGTACTTC. Together with reference TRBV28 and TRBJ2-7, the CDR3 gives the full variable domain: DVKVTQSSRYLVKRTGEKVFLECVQDMDHENMFWYRQDPGLGLRLIYFSYDVKMKEKGDIPEGYSVSREKKERFSLILESASTNQTSMYLCASSPTGIYEQYFGPGTRLTVT.